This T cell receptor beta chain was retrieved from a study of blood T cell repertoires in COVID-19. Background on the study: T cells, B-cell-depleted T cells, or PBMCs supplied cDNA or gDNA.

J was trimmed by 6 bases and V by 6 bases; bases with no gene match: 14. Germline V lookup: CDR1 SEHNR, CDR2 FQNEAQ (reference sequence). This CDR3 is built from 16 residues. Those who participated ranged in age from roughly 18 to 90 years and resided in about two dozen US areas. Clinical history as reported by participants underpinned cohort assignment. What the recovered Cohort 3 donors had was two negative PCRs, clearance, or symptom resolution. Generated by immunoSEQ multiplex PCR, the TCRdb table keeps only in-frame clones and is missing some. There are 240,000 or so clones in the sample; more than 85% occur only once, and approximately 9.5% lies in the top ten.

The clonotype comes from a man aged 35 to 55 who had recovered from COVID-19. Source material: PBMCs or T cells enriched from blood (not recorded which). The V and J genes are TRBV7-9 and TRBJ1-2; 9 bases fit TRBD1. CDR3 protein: CASSIGFKGQGHGYTF. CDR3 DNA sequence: TGTGCCAGCAGTATAGGTTTTAAGGGACAGGGTCATGGCTACACCTTC.